Below are 32 T cell receptor beta chains sequenced from a single sample in a study of shared clonotypes between healthy human individuals. Naive CD8 cells comprised CD45RO-negative, CCR7-positively selected cells, excluding terminally differentiated effector memory CD45RA+ cells. Sequenced by immunoSEQ multiplex PCR; TCRdb stores in-frame clones only, minus some. The data show about 2.1 million clones, approximately 92% seen once. The material sequenced was naive CD8+ T cells from PBMCs. Receptor source: a man younger than 35 in good health. Some clones in this sample may be carry-over from other donors' samples.

This clone was detected only once. V is TRBV7-6 and J is TRBJ1-1; D may be TRBD1 (5 bases). Trimming stripped 0 bases from V and 6 bases from J, with 8 bases between. CDR1 and CDR2 from the germline V gene are SGHVS and FNYEAQ. The CDR3 loop spans 13 amino acids. CDR3 region: CASSLAWGSEAFF. The CDR3 region has the DNA TGTGCCAGCAGCTTAGCCTGGGGGTCTGAAGCTTTCTTT.

The chain is built from TRBV9 and TRBJ2-5, with TRBD2 matching 10 bases. The CDR3 runs 16 residues. Unmatched junction bases numbered 8, after V lost 2 bases and J lost 4 bases. Germline V gene lookup returns CDR1 SGDLS and CDR2 YYNGEE. CDR3: CASSVASGRARETQYF. CDR3 DNA sequence: TGTGCCAGCAGCGTGGCAAGCGGGAGGGCCCGAGAGACCCAGTACTTC.

The rearrangement uses TRBV27 and TRBJ1-5; D unclear. Germline-derived CDR1 and CDR2 are MNHEY and SMNVEV (reference sequence). Trimming left V 6 bases short and J 5 bases short, with 17 bases between. This CDR3 contains 15 residues. The CDR3 DNA reads TGTGCCAGCAGGGTGGGAGGGTTAGGCGATCAGCCCCAGCATTTT. This translates into CASRVGGLGDQPQHF.

This clone was seen a handful of times. The sample holds other DNA sequences that translate to the same CDR3. This rearrangement joins TRBV5-1 to TRBJ2-7; 8 nucleotides align to TRBD2. The junction had 0 bases not matched to a gene; V was cut back by 1 base and J by 3 bases. The CDR3 consists of 13 residues. The germline gives CDR1 SGHRS, CDR2 YFSETQ. CDR3 DNA sequence: TGCGCCAGCAGCTTGACTAGCGGCTACGAGCAGTACTTC. It specifies CASSLTSGYEQYF. The full variable domain, completed using reference TRBV5-1 and TRBJ2-7, is KAGVTQTPRYLIKTRGQQVTLSCSPISGHRSVSWYQQTPGQGLQFLFEYFSETQRNKGNFPGRFSGRQFSNSRSEMNVSTLELGDSALYLCASSLTSGYEQYFGPGTRLTVT.

This chain joins TRBV5-5 and TRBJ2-7; 8 bases match TRBD1. Germline V gives CDR1 SGHKS, CDR2 YYEKEE (reference sequence). The CDR3 sequence is 14 residues long. J was trimmed by 7 bases and V by 3 bases; bases with no gene match: 9. CDR3 sequence (DNA): TGTGCCAGCAGCTACACGACAGGGGACCGGGAGCAGTACTTC. As protein: CASSYTTGDREQYF.

A remark on this clone: This same CDR3 is encoded by further DNA sequences in the sample. The rearrangement links TRBV9 to TRBJ2-2, with a weak D call TRBD1 (6 bases). V was cut by 0 bases and J by 0 bases, with 9 bases left in between. The germline gives CDR1 SGDLS, CDR2 YYNGEE. The length of the CDR3 is 16 residues. CDR3 amino acids: CASSVAGTPNTGELFF. The CDR3 bases are TGTGCCAGCAGCGTAGCTGGGACACCGAACACCGGGGAGCTGTTTTTT.

The chain has TRBV13 and TRBJ2-1, with D hard to call. V dropped 2 bases and J dropped 8 bases, with 13 bases sitting between them. The CDR3 runs 14 residues. The V gene's germline CDR1 is PRHDT and CDR2 FYEKMQ (reference sequence). CDR3 in amino acids: CASSLRLSRHEQFF. Written as DNA, the CDR3 is TGTGCCAGCAGCTTAAGACTTTCGCGCCATGAGCAGTTCTTC.

The chain carries TRBV28 and TRBJ2-1; a weak D match, TRBD1 (6 bases). The CDR3 is made up of 14 amino acids. V was cut by 2 bases and J by 7 bases, with 12 bases left in between. In germline, CDR1 is MDHEN, CDR2 SYDVKM. As DNA, the CDR3 is TGTGCCAGCAGTTTACTAGGGGGTCCGAATGAGCAGTTCTTC. Protein sequence: CASSLLGGPNEQFF.

V and J are TRBV29-1 and TRBJ2-7; weak D call: TRBD2 (5 bases). Trimming took 1 base from V and 7 from J, leaving 8 bases between them. Per the germline V gene, CDR1 is SQVTM and CDR2 is ANQGSEA. CDR3 size: 11 residues. The CDR3 sequence: CSVEAGSEQYF. The CDR3, as DNA: TGCAGCGTTGAAGCGGGGTCGGAGCAGTACTTC.

V usage is TRBV7-9 and J usage is TRBJ2-7; D gene ambiguous. Trimming removed 5 bases at V and 3 bases at J, with 20 bases between. Germline V CDR1 and CDR2: SEHNR, FQNEAQ (reference sequence). CDR3 length: 16 residues. CDR3 in DNA: TGTGCCAGCAGCCCCGCGGCTGGAGCAAGAATCTACGAGCAGTACTTC. This gives the protein CASSPAAGARIYEQYF.

V usage is TRBV28 and J usage is TRBJ2-1; TRBD2 matches 10 bases. V was clipped by 3 bases and J by 8 bases; unmatched bases: 4. Germline V gene lookup returns CDR1 MDHEN and CDR2 SYDVKM. The CDR3 consists of 14 residues. The CDR3 loop reads CASSFLAGDHEQFF. DNA of the CDR3: TGTGCCAGCAGTTTCCTAGCGGGGGACCATGAGCAGTTCTTC.

Details on this clone: The limits of the CDR3 on the DNA are not certain, so only TCRdb's listed CDR3 is given. The V gene is TRBV7-9, the J gene TRBJ2-1; the table's D call TRBD1 went unverified against the DNA. From germline, CDR1 is SEHNR and CDR2 FQNEAQ (reference sequence). Termini included, the CDR3 measures 14 amino acids. Here the CDR3 reads CASLILAQGGEQFF.

The V and J genes are TRBV5-1 and TRBJ2-7, with a tentative D call TRBD2 (6 bases). Germline-derived CDR1 and CDR2 are SGHRS and YFSETQ. CDR3 length: 14 amino acids. V was cut by 1 base and J by 5 bases, with 13 bases left in between. This CDR3 is CASSLLGGMNEQYF. CDR3 coding DNA: TGCGCCAGCAGCTTGCTTGGCGGGATGAACGAGCAGTACTTC.

CDR3 loop: CASSSSLTGLGEQYF. CDR3 DNA: TGTGCCAGTAGTTCTAGTCTTACGGGCTTGGGCGAGCAGTACTTC. The chain combines TRBV19 with TRBJ2-7, with unresolved D. Germline V gives CDR1 LNHDA, CDR2 SQIVND (reference sequence). Trimming cost V 5 bases and J 6 bases, with 20 bases left between them. The CDR3 sequence is 15 residues long.

As DNA, the CDR3 is TGTGCCAGCAGCTTAGTTAGCGGGAATGTTCACGAGCAGTACTTC. Amino acids: CASSLVSGNVHEQYF. V is TRBV11-2 and J is TRBJ2-7; 8 bases line up with TRBD2. Germline CDR1 is SGHAT and CDR2 is FQNNGV. CDR3 size: 15 residues. J lost 5 bases, V lost 1 base, and 7 bases had no gene match.

The chain combines TRBV29-1 with TRBJ1-2; 9 bases map to TRBD1. With V trimmed by 7 bases and J by 5 bases, 11 bases remained unmatched. The CDR3 totals 14 residues. The germline V gene has CDR1 SQVTM and CDR2 ANQGSEA. The CDR3 nucleotides read TGCAGCGCCGACTTACAGGGGGCATGGTATGGCTACACCTTC. It codes for CSADLQGAWYGYTF.

V is TRBV6-5 and J is TRBJ1-6; 11 bases align to TRBD1. The germline CDR1 and CDR2 sequences are MNHEY and SVGAGI. The CDR3 covers 14 residues. V dropped 7 bases and J dropped 10; count of bases not matched to a gene: 6. CDR3 sequence: CASKRDRGESPLHF. DNA of the CDR3: TGTGCCAGCAAACGGGACAGGGGGGAATCACCCCTCCACTTT.

The CDR3 region is CATSSGLRNTEAFF. The DNA for the CDR3 is TGTGCCACCAGCAGCGGACTGAGGAACACTGAAGCTTTCTTT. The chain links TRBV15 to TRBJ1-1; D call uncertain. The CDR3 is made up of 14 amino acids. Trimming left V 3 bases short and J 1 base short, with 9 bases between. The germline CDR1 and CDR2 sequences are LNHNV and YYDKDF (reference sequence).

CDR3 sequence: CASSPKGQETQYF. Written as DNA, the CDR3 is TGTGCCAGCAGCCCGAAGGGACAAGAGACCCAGTACTTC. The chain uses TRBV5-4 and TRBJ2-5; D is unresolved. There are 13 residues in the CDR3. The ends were cut back, 4 bases at V and 2 bases at J, with 9 bases in the middle. Germline V gene data show CDR1 as SGHNT and CDR2 as YYREEE (reference sequence).

V is TRBV5-6 and J is TRBJ2-1, with 8 bases matching TRBD1. Germline V CDR1 and CDR2: SGHDT, YYEEEE. The CDR3 sequence is 14 residues long. J lost 4 bases, V lost 4 bases, and 4 bases had no gene match. The CDR3 spells CASSQGARYNEQFF. CDR3 DNA sequence: TGTGCCAGCAGCCAGGGGGCAAGGTACAATGAGCAGTTCTTC.

This rearrangement joins TRBV27 to TRBJ2-1; a possible D gene is TRBD2 (6 bases). Germline assignment: CDR1 MNHEY and CDR2 SMNVEV (reference sequence). Trimming took 1 base from V and 6 from J, leaving 7 bases between them. The CDR3 has 13 residues. Here the CDR3 reads CASSLLRGNEQFF. The CDR3 bases are TGTGCCAGCAGTTTATTGCGGGGCAATGAGCAGTTCTTC.

The chain recombines TRBV28 with TRBJ2-2, with 7 positions matching TRBD1. V shed 2 bases, J shed 1 base, and the junction held 4 bases outside the gene matches. This CDR3 spans 16 amino acids. Germline V CDR1 and CDR2: MDHEN, SYDVKM. The CDR3 spells CASSLRGLENTGELFF. In DNA, the CDR3 is TGTGCCAGCAGTTTAAGGGGGCTCGAGAACACCGGGGAGCTGTTTTTT.

In its sample, this clone was seen once. The chain carries TRBV5-1 and TRBJ1-4; D perhaps matches TRBD1 (5 bases). This CDR3 region has 14 residues. The V and J ends lost 0 bases and 7 bases respectively, with 10 bases between them. The germline CDR1 and CDR2 sequences are SGHRS and YFSETQ. CDR3 nucleotide sequence: TGCGCCAGCAGCTTGGCGGAGGGACCTGAAAAACTGTTTTTT. Its protein is CASSLAEGPEKLFF.

The J gene is TRBJ1-1, the V gene TRBV27, with D possibly being TRBD1 (5 bases). Between the trimmed V and J ends, which lost 4 bases and 3 bases, there was a span of 15 bases. The CDR3 runs 15 residues. CDR1 is MNHEY, CDR2 SMNVEV, per germline (reference sequence). CDR3 coding DNA: TGTGCCAGCAGTTCCCCCTTGGGGGTGGACACTGAAGCTTTCTTT. This translates into CASSSPLGVDTEAFF.

Notes on this clone: In the same sample, other DNA sequences code for this CDR3. The chain links TRBV27 to TRBJ2-7, with a possible D match to TRBD2 (6 bases). The CDR3 is made up of 14 amino acids. Germline V gene sequence: CDR1 MNHEY, CDR2 SMNVEV (reference sequence). The germline V and J ends were trimmed by 3 bases and 3 bases, with 12 bases remaining between them. The CDR3, as DNA: TGTGCCAGCAGTTTGGGTAGCGGAGGCTACGAGCAGTACTTC. It specifies CASSLGSGGYEQYF.

V gene TRBV7-3 combines with J gene TRBJ2-1, with D perhaps TRBD1 or TRBD2 (5 bases each). Germline V CDR1 and CDR2: SGHTA, FQGTGA. This CDR3 comprises 16 residues. Between the trimmed V and J ends, which lost 8 bases and 4 bases, there was a span of 21 bases. CDR3 bases: TGTGCCAGCGGATGGGACGGACGAGACCTATACAATGAGCAGTTCTTC. This sequence encodes CASGWDGRDLYNEQFF.

This chain's CDR3 is CASSDIVGLTTYEQYF. The CDR3 DNA reads TGTGCCAGCAGTGACATAGTAGGCCTCACCACCTACGAGCAGTACTTC. The rearrangement joins TRBV2 to TRBJ2-7; D is unresolved. Germline CDR1 SNHLY, CDR2 FYNNEI. CDR3 length: 16 residues. Trimming took 3 bases from V and 2 from J, leaving 17 bases between them.

J is TRBJ2-2 and V is TRBV5-6; 10 bases line up with TRBD1. The CDR3 is made up of 16 amino acids. J was trimmed by 4 bases and V by 4 bases; bases with no gene match: 7. Germline CDR1 is SGHDT and CDR2 is YYEEEE. Here the CDR3 DNA reads TGTGCCAGCAGCCCAAGGACAGGGGGAATCACCGGGGAGCTGTTTTTT. This encodes CASSPRTGGITGELFF.

The chain links TRBV6-1 to TRBJ2-7; D may be TRBD1 (5 bases). The ends were cut back, 6 bases at V and 3 bases at J, with 18 bases in the middle. The CDR3 covers 15 residues. Germline V gene lookup returns CDR1 MNHNS and CDR2 SASEGT. In nucleotides, the CDR3 is TGTGCCAGCAGGGGATGGGTGGGGCACAACTACGAGCAGTACTTC. Translation gives CASRGWVGHNYEQYF.

In its sample, this clone was seen once. Other nucleotide sequences from this sample produce the same CDR3. The CDR3 here is CASSSGTGGTDTQYF. CDR3 in DNA: TGTGCCAGCAGCTCCGGGACAGGAGGAACAGATACGCAGTATTTT. The chain carries TRBV7-9 and TRBJ2-3; 8 bases fit TRBD1. There are 15 residues in the CDR3. The V and J ends lost 4 bases and 3 bases, in that order; junction bases with no gene match: 6. In germline, CDR1 is SEHNR, CDR2 FQNEAQ (reference sequence).

The chain has TRBV27 and TRBJ2-5, with a possible D match to TRBD2 (6 bases). V was shortened by 1 base and J by 2 bases, with 14 bases between the two germline ends. Germline V gene lookup returns CDR1 MNHEY and CDR2 SMNVEV (reference sequence). The CDR3 covers 16 residues. The CDR3 coding sequence is TGTGCCAGCAGTTTATTTGCGGGGATGGGGCAAGAGACCCAGTACTTC. As protein: CASSLFAGMGQETQYF.

The J gene is TRBJ2-1, the V gene TRBV4-3, with D uncertain. This CDR3 contains 13 residues. Trimming took 0 bases from V and 5 from J, leaving 5 bases between them. Germline V gene data show CDR1 as LGHNA and CDR2 as YSLEER. The chain's CDR3 is CASSQDANNEQFF. The DNA of the CDR3 is TGCGCCAGCAGCCAAGACGCAAACAATGAGCAGTTCTTC.